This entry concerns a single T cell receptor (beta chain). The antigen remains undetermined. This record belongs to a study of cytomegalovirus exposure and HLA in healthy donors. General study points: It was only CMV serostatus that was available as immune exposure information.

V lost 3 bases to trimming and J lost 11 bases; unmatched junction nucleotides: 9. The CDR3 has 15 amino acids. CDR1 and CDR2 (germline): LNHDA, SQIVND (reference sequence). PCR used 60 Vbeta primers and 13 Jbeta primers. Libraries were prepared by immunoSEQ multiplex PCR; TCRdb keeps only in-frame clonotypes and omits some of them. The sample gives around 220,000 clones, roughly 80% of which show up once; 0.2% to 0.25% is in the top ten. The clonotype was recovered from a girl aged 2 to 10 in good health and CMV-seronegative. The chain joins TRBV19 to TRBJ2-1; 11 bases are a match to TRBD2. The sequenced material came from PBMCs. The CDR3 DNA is TGTGCCAGTAGTATCCGTAGCGGGGGGGCCGGGAAGCAGTTCTTC. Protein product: CASSIRSGGAGKQFF.